The 7 T cell receptor beta chains below come from one sample, sequenced in a study of T cells after yellow fever vaccination (dated by TCRdb to between 2017 and 2020). Reading the label with the study, this specimen's treatment or condition is: live attenuated yellow fever vaccine strain. The protocol used for the library was 5' RACE. Sequencing used an Illumina HiSeq 2500. TCRdb handled the public reads itself, with Q25 trimming in fastp and clone calling in MiXCR, and kept productive beta chains. Entries that share a CDR3 protein sequence are merged under the most common genes and DNA. The sample profile shows over 300,000 distinct CDR3 sequences; 6.8% of them were found once. Roughly 19% of the sample is taken by the ten largest. The specimen comprised PBMCs, sampled roughly seven weeks after the first yellow fever vaccination. The receptors originated from a man aged 18 to 30 who received the YFV17D yellow fever vaccine.

About this clonotype: A much more abundant neighbour one base away suggests this may be a read error. The chain recombines TRBV29-1 with TRBJ2-7, with D perhaps TRBD2 (5 bases). The germline V gene encodes CDR1 SQVTM and CDR2 ANQGSEA. The CDR3 runs to 12 residues. The V end lost 8 bases, the J end lost 2 bases, and 13 bases lay between the germline ends. The CDR3 coding sequence is TGCAGCTGCCGGGATGGGCCCTACGAGCAGTACTTC. This translates into CSCRDGPYEQYF.

V gene TRBV28 combines with J gene TRBJ1-2; no definite D call. V lost 7 bases to trimming and J lost 2 bases, with 11 bases between them. Germline loops: CDR1 MDHEN, CDR2 SYDVKM. The CDR3 sequence is 13 residues long. This chain's CDR3 is CASTMGKNYGYTF. CDR3 nucleotides: TGTGCCAGCACTATGGGGAAGAACTATGGCTACACCTTC.

This clonotype occurred a few times. J is TRBJ2-7 and V is TRBV6-9, with TRBD2 matching 9 bases. CDR1 and CDR2 from the germline V gene are MNHGY and SVAAGI. With 7 bases clipped from V and 6 bases from J, the junction kept 22 bases outside the gene matches. CDR3 length: 18 amino acids. The CDR3 DNA follows: TGTGCCAGCACTCAAGGAATTAGCGGGGGTTCTCCCTCCGTCGAGCAGTACGTC. Its protein product is CASTQGISGGSPSVEQYV.

This clonotype was observed a few times. V gene TRBV2 combines with J gene TRBJ2-2; TRBD1 aligns across 8 bases. V was pared by 8 bases and J by 6 bases, with 20 bases of the junction left unmatched. Germline V gene lookup returns CDR1 SNHLY and CDR2 FYNNEI. This CDR3 spans 18 amino acids. DNA for the CDR3: TGTGCCAGCTCGGGGTCCCTTCAGGGGGCACGGTTCTCCGGGGAGCTGTTTTTT. This encodes CASSGSLQGARFSGELFF.

The chain links TRBV12-3 or TRBV12-4 to TRBJ2-1; 7 nucleotides agree with TRBD1. The V gene end was trimmed by 6 bases and the J gene end by 4 bases; junction bases not matched to a gene: 6. The CDR3 is made up of 14 amino acids. CDR3 bases: TGTGCCAGCAGAACCTGGACAGGATACAATGAGCAGTTCTTC. It encodes CASRTWTGYNEQFF.

The chain combines TRBV5-6 with TRBJ2-5; the D gene is possibly TRBD2 (6 bases). The V and J ends lost 4 bases and 3 bases respectively, with 13 bases between them. Germline V gives CDR1 SGHDT, CDR2 YYEEEE. This CDR3 comprises 14 residues. The CDR3 is CASSHGTWKETQYF. Written as DNA, the CDR3 is TGTGCCAGCAGCCACGGGACTTGGAAAGAGACCCAGTACTTC. Together with reference TRBV5-6 and TRBJ2-5, the CDR3 gives the full variable domain: DAGVTQSPTHLIKTRGQQVTLRCSPKSGHDTVSWYQQALGQGPQFIFQYYEEEERQRGNFPDRFSGHQFPNYSSELNVNALLLGDSALYLCASSHGTWKETQYFGPGTRLLVL.

The J gene is TRBJ2-5, the V gene TRBV14; D unclear. This CDR3 has 12 amino acids. Germline lookup yields CDR1 SGHDN and CDR2 FVKESK. V gave up 4 bases and J gave up 7 bases, with 10 bases separating them. The CDR3 nucleotides are TGTGCCAGCAGCCCCCTGGTAGGGACCCAGTACTTC. Encoded protein: CASSPLVGTQYF. Filled out from reference TRBV14 and TRBJ2-5, the complete variable domain reads EAGVTQFPSHSVIEKGQTVTLRCDPISGHDNLYWYRRVMGKEIKFLLHFVKESKQDESGMPNNRFLAERTGGTYSTLKVQPAELEDSGVYFCASSPLVGTQYFGPGTRLLVL.